The sequence of this T cell receptor (beta chain) was determined in a study of graft-versus-host responses after intestinal transplantation. In the study overall: Recipients had multivisceral, liver-intestinal, or isolated intestinal transplants. Anti-thymocyte globulin induction was given to all recipients, followed by tacrolimus and steroids for around three years. General study results and limits: Peak levels of circulating GvH clones tracked with early post-transplant HvG declines. Recipient marrow held GvH clones, some first seen in ileum or blood.

Libraries were prepared by immunoSEQ multiplex PCR; TCRdb keeps only in-frame clonotypes and omits some of them. The sample consists of around 1,900 clones, 86% of them appearing once. Graft tissue was processed to release intraepithelial and lamina propria lymphocytes. To note about this clone: Its antigen remains unknown.

Trimming shortened V by 1 base and J by 3 bases, and 12 bases separated the two germline ends. Germline assignment: CDR1 SEHNR and CDR2 FQNEAQ (reference sequence). The CDR3 length is 15 residues. The chain recombines TRBV7-9 with TRBJ2-5; D gene unclear. This specimen was ileum tissue, taken about 70 days after transplant. This receptor was taken from a human patient who received an intestinal transplant, so some T cells may come from the graft donor. CDR3 DNA: TGTGCCAGCAGCTTAGTTAATATCCTAAAAGAGACCCAGTACTTC. Residues: CASSLVNILKETQYF.